The next 6 T cell receptor beta chains were all read from a single sample in a study of blood T cell repertoires in COVID-19. Assay: immunoSEQ multiplex PCR; the TCRdb copy retains only in-frame clones and omits some. The table has around 280,000 clones, roughly 90% seen once. The sample consisted of peripheral blood. These receptors all stem from a woman in her 50s who had recovered from COVID-19.

This clone was detected only once. The chain joins TRBV7-2 to TRBJ2-5, with D possibly being TRBD2 (5 bases). This CDR3 has 15 amino acids. Germline CDR1 is SGHTA and CDR2 is FQGNSA. V lost 5 bases and J lost 5, with 18 bases in between. The chain's CDR3 is CASSLQPGSFETQYF. In DNA, the CDR3 is TGTGCCAGCAGCCTACAACCGGGATCCTTCGAGACCCAGTACTTC.

This clone was seen only once. V gene TRBV5-1 combines with J gene TRBJ1-1, with 11 bases identical to TRBD1. This CDR3 region has 13 residues. Germline V gives CDR1 SGHRS, CDR2 YFSETQ. V lost 4 bases and J lost 10; bases outside the gene matches: 6. The CDR3 loop reads CASSPGQGVTAFF. DNA of the CDR3: TGCGCCAGCAGCCCGGGACAGGGGGTGACAGCTTTCTTT. The entire variable domain, with the rest obtained from reference TRBV5-1 and TRBJ1-1, is as follows: KAGVTQTPRYLIKTRGQQVTLSCSPISGHRSVSWYQQTPGQGLQFLFEYFSETQRNKGNFPGRFSGRQFSNSRSEMNVSTLELGDSALYLCASSPGQGVTAFFGQGTRLTVV.

The rearrangement joins TRBV7-3 to TRBJ2-3; tentatively, D is TRBD2 (7 bases). Germline V gene lookup returns CDR1 SGHTA and CDR2 FQGTGA. Between the trimmed V and J ends, which lost 4 bases and 6 bases, there was a span of 20 bases. This CDR3 has 16 amino acids. CDR3 sequence reads: CASSSAGTEGGDTQYF. The CDR3 nucleotides read TGTGCCAGCAGCTCCGCCGGGACTGAGGGGGGGGATACGCAGTATTTT.

The chain has TRBV30 and TRBJ1-2; no reliable D call. V lost 5 bases and J 2 bases, leaving 9 bases between the germline ends. This CDR3 spans 12 amino acids. In germline, CDR1 is GTSNPN, CDR2 SVGIG (reference sequence). CDR3 amino acids: CAWVAGNYGYTF. The CDR3 DNA sequence: TGTGCCTGGGTCGCGGGAAACTATGGCTACACCTTC.

This clone has a single count. The CDR3 sequence is CASREQGGNTEAFF. DNA for the CDR3: TGTGCCAGCAGGGAACAGGGGGGGAACACTGAAGCTTTCTTT. The chain links TRBV2 to TRBJ1-1; 8 nucleotides agree with TRBD1. V was pared by 6 bases and J by 1 base, with 4 bases of the junction left unmatched. The CDR3 totals 14 residues. Germline lookup yields CDR1 SNHLY and CDR2 FYNNEI.

The chain combines TRBV5-1 with TRBJ2-7; D is unresolved. This CDR3 is 14 amino acids long. Germline V lookup: CDR1 SGHRS, CDR2 YFSETQ. Deletions cut 0 bases from V and 2 bases from J, with 9 bases between. The CDR3 loop reads CASSLAFAAYEQYF. CDR3 nucleotide sequence: TGCGCCAGCAGCTTGGCCTTCGCAGCCTACGAGCAGTACTTC.